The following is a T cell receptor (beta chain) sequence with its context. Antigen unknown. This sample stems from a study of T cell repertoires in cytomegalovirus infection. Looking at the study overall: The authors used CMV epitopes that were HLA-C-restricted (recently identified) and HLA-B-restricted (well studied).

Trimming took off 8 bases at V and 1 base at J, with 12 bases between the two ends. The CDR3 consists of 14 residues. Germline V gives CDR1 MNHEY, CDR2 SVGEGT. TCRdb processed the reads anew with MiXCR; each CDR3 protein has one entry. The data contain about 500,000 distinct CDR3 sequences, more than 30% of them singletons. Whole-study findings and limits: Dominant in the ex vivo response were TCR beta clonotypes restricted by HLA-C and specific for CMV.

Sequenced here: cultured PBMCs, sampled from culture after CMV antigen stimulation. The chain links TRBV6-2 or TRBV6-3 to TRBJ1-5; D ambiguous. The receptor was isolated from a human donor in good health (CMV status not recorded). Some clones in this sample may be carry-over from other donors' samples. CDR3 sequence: CASRTLGSNQPQHF. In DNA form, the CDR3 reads TGTGCCAGCCGTACTTTGGGAAGCAATCAGCCCCAGCATTTT.